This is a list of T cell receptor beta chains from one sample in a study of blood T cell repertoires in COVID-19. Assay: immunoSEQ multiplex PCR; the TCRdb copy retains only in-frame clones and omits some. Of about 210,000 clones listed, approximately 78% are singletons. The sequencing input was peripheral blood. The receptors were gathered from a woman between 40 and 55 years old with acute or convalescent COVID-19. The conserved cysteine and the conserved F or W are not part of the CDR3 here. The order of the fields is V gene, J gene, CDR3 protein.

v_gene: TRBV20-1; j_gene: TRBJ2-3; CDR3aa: SASEGTSTDTQY
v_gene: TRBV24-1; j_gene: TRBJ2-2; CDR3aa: ATSDSRRQGGHTGELF
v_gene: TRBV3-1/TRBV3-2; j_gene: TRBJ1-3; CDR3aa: ASSQVRTEGNTIY
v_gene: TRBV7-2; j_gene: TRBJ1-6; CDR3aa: ASSLGTGYNSPLH
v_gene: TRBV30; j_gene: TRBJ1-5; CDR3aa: AWSRTGGDQPQH
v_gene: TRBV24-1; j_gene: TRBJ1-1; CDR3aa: ATSVGGSTEAF
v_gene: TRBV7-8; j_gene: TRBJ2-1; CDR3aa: ASSRLAGVVSEQF
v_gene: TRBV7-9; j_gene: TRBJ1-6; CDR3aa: ASSSRGSSYNSPLH
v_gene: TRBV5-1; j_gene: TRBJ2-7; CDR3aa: ASSLALGLAGYEQY
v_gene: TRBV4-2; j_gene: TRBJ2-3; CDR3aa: ASSQRALAAQDTQY
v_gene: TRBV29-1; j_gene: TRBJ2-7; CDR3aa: SVEGGRPFYEQY
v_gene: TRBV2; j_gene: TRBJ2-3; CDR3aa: ASSEALLAGDGDTQY
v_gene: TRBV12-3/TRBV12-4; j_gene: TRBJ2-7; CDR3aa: ASSGLAFEQY
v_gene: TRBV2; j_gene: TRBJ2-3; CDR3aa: ASRTRGDTQY
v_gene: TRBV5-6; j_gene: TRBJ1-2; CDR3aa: ASSRRVGYT
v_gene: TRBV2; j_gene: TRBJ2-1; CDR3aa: ASSEIETGENEQF
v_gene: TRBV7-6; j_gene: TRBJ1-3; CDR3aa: ASSLGGGSGNTIY
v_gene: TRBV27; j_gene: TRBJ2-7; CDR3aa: ASSPQTPGLAGAYEQY
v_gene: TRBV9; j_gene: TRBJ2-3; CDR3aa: ASSESGSTDTQY
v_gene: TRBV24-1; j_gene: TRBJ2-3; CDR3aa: ATSDLETGGASDTQY
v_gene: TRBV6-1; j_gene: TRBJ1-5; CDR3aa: ASSELATSNQPQH
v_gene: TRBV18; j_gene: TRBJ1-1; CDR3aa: ASSPRQQETAF
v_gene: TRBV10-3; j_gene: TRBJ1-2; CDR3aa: AISETLDRNYGYT
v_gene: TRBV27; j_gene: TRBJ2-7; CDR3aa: ASSIRGYEQY
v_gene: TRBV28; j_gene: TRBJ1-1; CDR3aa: ASSTGPFTEAF
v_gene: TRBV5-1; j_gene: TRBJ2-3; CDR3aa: ASSFETGGTDTQY
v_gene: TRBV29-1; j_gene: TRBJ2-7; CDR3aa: SVGRAYEQY
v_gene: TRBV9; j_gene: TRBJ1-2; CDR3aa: ASSLLEFDRGNYGYT
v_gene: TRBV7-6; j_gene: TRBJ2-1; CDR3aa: ASSPTSGGSGEQF
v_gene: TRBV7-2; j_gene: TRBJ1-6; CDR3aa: ASSRTGGGRNSPLH
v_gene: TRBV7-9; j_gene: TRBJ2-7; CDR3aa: ASSLAGGASGAYEQY
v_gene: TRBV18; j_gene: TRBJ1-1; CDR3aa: ASSPWTGDTEAF
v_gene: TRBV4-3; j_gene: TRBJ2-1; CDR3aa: ASSQDTGLASYNEQF
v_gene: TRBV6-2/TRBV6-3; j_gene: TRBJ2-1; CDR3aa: ASSREGGSYNEQF
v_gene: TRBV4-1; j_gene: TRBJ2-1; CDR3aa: ASSRPPARGLTEQF
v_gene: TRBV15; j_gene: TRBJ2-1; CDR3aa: ATSRDVMAGGHNEQF
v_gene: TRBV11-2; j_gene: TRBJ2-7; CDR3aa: ASSLGGGSYEQY
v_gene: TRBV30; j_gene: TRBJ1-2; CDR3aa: AWSGQVNYGYT
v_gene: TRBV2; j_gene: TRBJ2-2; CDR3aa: ARRSGGDTGELF
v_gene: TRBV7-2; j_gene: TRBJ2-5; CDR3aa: ASSLPGQETQY
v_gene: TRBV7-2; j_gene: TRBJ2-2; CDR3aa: ASSRRDRGLTGELF
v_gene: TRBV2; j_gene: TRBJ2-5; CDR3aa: ASSEDRGRLETQY
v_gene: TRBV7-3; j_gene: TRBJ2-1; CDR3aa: ASSLDPGQGPTALYNEQF
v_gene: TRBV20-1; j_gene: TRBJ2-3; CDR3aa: SASRDNSWTDTQY
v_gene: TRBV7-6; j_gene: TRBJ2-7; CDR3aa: ASSPDRNYEQY
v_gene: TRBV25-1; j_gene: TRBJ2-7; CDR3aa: ASSEYPSYEQY
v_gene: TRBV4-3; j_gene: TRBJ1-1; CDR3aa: ASTHTRGTEAF
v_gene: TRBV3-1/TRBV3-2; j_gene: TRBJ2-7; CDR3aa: ASSQDTGQGREQY
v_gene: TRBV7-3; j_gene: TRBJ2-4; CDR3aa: ASSLGQGAGGGKNIQY
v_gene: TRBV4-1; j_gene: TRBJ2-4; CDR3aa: ASSQDERGGILAKNIQY
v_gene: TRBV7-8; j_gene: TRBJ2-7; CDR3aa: ASSLNREGEQY
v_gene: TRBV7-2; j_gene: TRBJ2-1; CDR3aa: ASSPTRNNYNEQF